This is a list of T cell receptor beta chains from one sample in a study of shared clonotypes between healthy human individuals. Some clones are missing from TCRdb's copy, which holds only in-frame ones; the method was immunoSEQ multiplex PCR. This sample has some 550,000 clones; 95% to 98% occur once, and the top ten carry around 0.06%. The sample was naive CD4+ T cells sorted from blood. Receptors were obtained from a woman between 25 and 40 years old in good health. Each CDR3 is given with its conserved first and last residue. Fields, in order: V gene, CDR3 length, J gene, clone size, D gene, CDR3 protein, CDR3 DNA. A D gene is named only where the DNA matches it firmly. Size values are once, few and many counts, or a class for expanded clones, and some rows have none.

TRBV6-5	15	TRBJ2-2	.	.	CASSSGHTNTGELFF	TGTGCCAGCAGTTCGGGACACACAAACACCGGGGAGCTGTTTTTT
TRBV29-1	12	TRBJ1-1	.	.	CSVGLPNTEAFF	TGCAGCGTTGGGCTGCCGAACACTGAAGCTTTCTTT
TRBV25-1	13	TRBJ1-1	once	.	CASSAEGLTEAFF	TGTGCCAGCAGTGCTGAGGGGCTCACTGAAGCTTTCTTT
TRBV28	14	TRBJ2-3	.	TRBD2	CASARELGTDTQYF	TGTGCCAGCGCGCGGGAGCTTGGCACAGATACGCAGTATTTT
TRBV7-9	17	TRBJ1-1	.	TRBD1	CASSSPPAGTGNTEAFF	TGTGCCAGCAGCTCCCCCCCGGCAGGGACAGGGAACACTGAAGCTTTCTTT
TRBV7-8	16	TRBJ1-4	once	.	CASSRYISSGVEKLFF	TGTGCCAGCAGCCGCTATATTTCCTCGGGGGTTGAAAAACTGTTTTTT
TRBV30	14	TRBJ2-1	.	.	CASPQETKNNEQFF	TGTGCCTCACCACAGGAGACAAAGAACAATGAGCAGTTCTTC
TRBV7-2	13	TRBJ2-1	.	.	CASSLALSKLQFF	TGTGCCAGCAGCTTAGCGCTTAGCAAATTACAGTTCTTC
TRBV18	13	TRBJ1-3	.	TRBD1	CASSPGQERTIYF	TGTGCCAGCTCACCAGGACAGGAGCGGACCATATATTTT
TRBV10-1	13	TRBJ2-3	.	.	CASSASNFGTQYF	TGCGCCAGCAGTGCATCCAATTTTGGTACGCAGTATTTT
TRBV28	17	TRBJ2-7	.	TRBD2	CASSYTLTSGSSYEQYF	TGTGCCAGCAGTTATACCCTGACTAGCGGGAGCTCCTACGAGCAGTACTTC
TRBV18	16	TRBJ2-3	.	TRBD2	CASSSGLAGVTDTQYF	TGTGCCAGCTCATCGGGACTAGCGGGCGTAACAGATACGCAGTATTTT
TRBV4-1	17	TRBJ2-5	.	TRBD1	CASSHLRQGLLGETQYF	TGCGCCAGCAGCCACCTGAGACAGGGTCTGTTGGGGGAGACCCAGTACTTC
TRBV27	16	TRBJ1-5	.	.	CASSLSSQLSNQPQHF	TGTGCCAGCAGTTTATCAAGCCAGCTGAGCAATCAGCCCCAGCATTTT
TRBV30	12	TRBJ2-1	.	.	CAWRESYNEQFF	TGTGCCTGGCGGGAGTCCTACAATGAGCAGTTCTTC
TRBV28	12	TRBJ2-7	.	.	CASSAPGYGQYF	TGTGCCAGCAGCGCCCCAGGGTATGGGCAGTACTTC
TRBV28	13	TRBJ1-3	.	.	CASSYGSGNTIYF	TGTGCCAGCAGTTATGGCTCTGGAAACACCATATATTTT
TRBV4-2	16	TRBJ2-2	.	.	CASSQEWQGRTGELFF	TGTGCCAGCAGCCAAGAGTGGCAGGGGCGCACCGGGGAGCTGTTTTTT
TRBV28	12	TRBJ2-7	.	.	CASSFLPYEQYF	TGTGCCAGCAGTTTTCTTCCTTACGAGCAGTACTTC
TRBV18	14	TRBJ1-1	.	.	CASSPRDSLEEAFF	TGTGCCAGCTCACCACGCGACAGTCTTGAAGAAGCTTTCTTT
TRBV5-1	13	TRBJ2-3	.	TRBD2	CASSLAGADTQYF	TGCGCCAGCAGCCTTGCGGGAGCAGATACGCAGTATTTT
TRBV5-4	15	TRBJ1-4	.	TRBD1	CASSTRTGGVEKLFF	TGTGCCAGCAGCACCCGGACAGGGGGTGTTGAAAAACTGTTTTTT
TRBV6-1	14	TRBJ1-3	.	.	CASSGSRSGNTIYF	TGTGCCAGCTCAGGGTCACGCTCTGGAAACACCATATATTTT
TRBV18	14	TRBJ2-3	.	.	CASSGFDSTDTQYF	TGTGCCAGCTCCGGTTTTGACAGCACAGATACGCAGTATTTT
TRBV19	14	TRBJ2-7	.	.	CASSIPRLFHEQYF	TGTGCCAGTAGTATACCCCGATTATTCCACGAGCAGTACTTC
TRBV27	13	TRBJ2-2	.	.	CASSSQNTGELFF	TGTGCCAGCAGTTCCCAGAACACCGGGGAGCTGTTTTTT
TRBV5-1	14	TRBJ2-7	once	TRBD1	CASSATGQAGEQYF	TGCGCCAGCAGCGCCACAGGACAGGCCGGCGAGCAGTACTTC
TRBV28	15	TRBJ1-2	.	TRBD1	CASSLGQSLLYGYTF	TGTGCCAGCAGTCTGGGACAGTCATTACTCTATGGCTACACCTTC
TRBV28	13	TRBJ1-2	.	.	CASGVGGNYGYTF	TGTGCCAGCGGGGTTGGGGGGAACTATGGCTACACCTTC
TRBV5-1	13	TRBJ1-5	.	TRBD1	CASSLTGGQPQHF	TGCGCCAGCAGCTTGACAGGGGGTCAGCCCCAGCATTTT
TRBV7-8	16	TRBJ1-1	.	.	CASSLVVRRGDTEAFF	TGTGCCAGCAGCTTAGTCGTGCGGAGAGGCGACACTGAAGCTTTCTTT
TRBV13	15	TRBJ1-4	.	.	CASSSTGTLNEKLFF	TGTGCCAGCAGCTCAACCGGGACCCTTAATGAAAAACTGTTTTTT
TRBV9	14	TRBJ2-7	.	TRBD2	CASSLRGDPYEQYF	TGTGCCAGCAGCCTTCGGGGGGATCCCTACGAGCAGTACTTC
TRBV7-6	14	TRBJ2-2	.	.	CASSGLGRTGELFF	TGTGCCAGCAGCGGGTTGGGGCGGACCGGGGAGCTGTTTTTT
TRBV9	14	TRBJ2-5	.	.	CASSVGGDWETQYF	TGTGCCAGCAGCGTAGGAGGAGACTGGGAGACCCAGTACTTC
TRBV5-1	16	TRBJ2-5	.	.	CASSLGTGGLQETQYF	TGCGCCAGCAGCTTGGGCACCGGGGGGCTCCAAGAGACCCAGTACTTC
TRBV5-5	15	TRBJ1-1	.	.	CASSFFGATNTEAFF	TGTGCCAGCAGCTTTTTTGGGGCGACGAACACTGAAGCTTTCTTT
TRBV19	16	TRBJ2-2	.	.	CASSIREQMNTGELFF	TGTGCCAGTAGTATTAGGGAACAGATGAACACCGGGGAGCTGTTTTTT
TRBV7-2	14	TRBJ2-2	.	TRBD2	CASSAGLASGELFF	TGTGCCAGCAGCGCGGGACTAGCGTCCGGGGAGCTGTTTTTT
TRBV11-2	14	TRBJ1-1	.	.	CASSLSYLNTEAFF	TGTGCCAGCAGCTTAAGCTACTTGAACACTGAAGCTTTCTTT
TRBV5-4	16	TRBJ2-2	.	.	CASSYPGGVVTGELFF	TGTGCCAGCAGCTACCCTGGGGGAGTCGTGACCGGGGAGCTGTTTTTT
TRBV7-9	19	TRBJ2-1	.	.	CASSLALLREPVSYNEQFF	TGTGCCAGCAGCTTAGCGCTATTAAGGGAGCCTGTCTCCTACAATGAGCAGTTCTTC
TRBV5-1	15	TRBJ1-1	.	.	CASSWEGGGETEAFF	TGCGCCAGCAGCTGGGAAGGGGGAGGAGAAACTGAAGCTTTCTTT
TRBV5-1	16	TRBJ2-3	.	.	CASSFAQGKVADTQYF	TGCGCCAGCAGCTTCGCACAGGGCAAGGTTGCAGATACGCAGTATTTT
TRBV9	16	TRBJ1-3	.	.	CASSGKYKGSGNTIYF	TGTGCCAGCAGCGGGAAGTATAAGGGTTCTGGAAACACCATATATTTT
TRBV18	17	TRBJ1-5	.	.	CASSPPGGLRSDQPQHF	TGTGCCAGCTCACCACCGGGGGGGCTCCGGTCAGATCAGCCCCAGCATTTT
TRBV4-2	13	TRBJ2-7	.	.	CASSQQTPYEQYF	TGTGCCAGCAGCCAACAGACTCCCTACGAGCAGTACTTC
TRBV18	16	TRBJ1-3	once	.	CASSVNLPRDRNTIYF	TGTGCCAGCTCGGTTAATCTTCCTAGGGATCGAAACACCATATATTTT
TRBV27	16	TRBJ2-2	.	TRBD2	CASSSLAGVNTGELFF	TGTGCCAGCAGTTCACTAGCGGGAGTTAACACCGGGGAGCTGTTTTTT
TRBV5-1	14	TRBJ2-7	.	.	CASKPPRGLGEQYF	TGCGCCAGCAAACCCCCAAGGGGGTTGGGGGAGCAGTACTTC
TRBV7-9	15	TRBJ2-3	.	TRBD1	CASREDRVSTDTQYF	TGTGCCAGCAGGGAGGACAGGGTTTCCACAGATACGCAGTATTTT
TRBV6-5	13	TRBJ1-3	.	.	CASSYSYGHTIYF	TGTGCCAGCAGTTACTCTTACGGGCACACCATATATTTT
TRBV2	15	TRBJ2-7	once	TRBD2	CASSVLAGGGDEQYF	TGTGCCAGCAGTGTTCTAGCGGGAGGGGGGGACGAGCAGTACTTC
TRBV5-1	15	TRBJ1-3	.	TRBD1	CASSFLQGAGNTIYF	TGCGCCAGCAGCTTTCTACAGGGGGCTGGAAACACCATATATTTT
TRBV19	15	TRBJ2-3	.	.	CASSYFGGAGDTQYF	TGTGCCAGTAGCTACTTTGGGGGCGCGGGAGATACGCAGTATTTT